This TCR beta chain was sequenced in a study of blood T cell repertoires in COVID-19. Germline CDR1 SGHRS, CDR2 YFSETQ. There are 13 residues in the CDR3. The trim removed 0 bases at V and 6 bases at J, leaving 1 base unmatched. Here immunoSEQ multiplex PCR was the method, and the copy in TCRdb shows in-frame clones only, minus some. Among about 100,000 clones listed, 85% were seen once. This rearrangement joins TRBV5-1 to TRBJ1-1, with 8 bases aligning to TRBD1. Sequencing was carried out using peripheral blood. The receptor comes from a woman between 65 and 79 years old with active or convalescent COVID-19. CDR3 in DNA: TGCGCCAGCAGCTTGGGGACAGGGCCTGAAGCTTTCTTT. Translated: CASSLGTGPEAFF.